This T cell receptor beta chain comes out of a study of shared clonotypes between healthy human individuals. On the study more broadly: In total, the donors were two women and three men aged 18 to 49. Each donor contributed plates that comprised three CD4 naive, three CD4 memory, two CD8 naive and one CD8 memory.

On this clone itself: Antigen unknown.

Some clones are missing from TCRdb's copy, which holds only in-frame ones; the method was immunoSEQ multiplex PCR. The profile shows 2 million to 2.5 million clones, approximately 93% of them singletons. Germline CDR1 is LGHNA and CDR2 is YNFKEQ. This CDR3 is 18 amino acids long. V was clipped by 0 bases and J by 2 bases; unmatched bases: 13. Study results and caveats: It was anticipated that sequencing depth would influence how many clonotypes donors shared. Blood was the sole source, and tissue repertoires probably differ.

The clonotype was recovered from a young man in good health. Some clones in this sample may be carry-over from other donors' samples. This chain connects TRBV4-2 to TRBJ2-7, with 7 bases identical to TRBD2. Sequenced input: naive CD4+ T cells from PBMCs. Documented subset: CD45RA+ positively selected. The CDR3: CASSQDHPLANPTYEQYF. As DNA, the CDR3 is TGTGCCAGCAGCCAAGATCACCCACTAGCGAACCCAACCTACGAGCAGTACTTC.